This TCR beta chain was captured by sequencing in a study of T cell repertoires in cytomegalovirus infection. Germline V gives CDR1 SQVTM, CDR2 ANQGSEA. This CDR3 region has 11 residues. With 6 bases removed from V and 4 bases from J, the gap between germline ends came to 9 bases. This clonotype was recorded many times. Its antigen is as yet unknown. TCRdb itself ran the reads through MiXCR, one entry per CDR3 protein. The table includes roughly 120,000 distinct CDR3 sequences, 30% detected once. Study conclusions and caveats: The response measured ex vivo was dominated by TCR beta clonotypes (HLA-C-restricted and CMV-specific).

Specimen: CD8+ T cells from cultured PBMCs, collected from culture after CMV antigen stimulation. V usage is TRBV29-1 and J usage is TRBJ1-1; D call uncertain. This receptor was identified in a human donor in good health (CMV status not recorded). Some clones in this sample may be carry-over from other donors' samples. CDR3 protein: CSVSRATEAFF. The CDR3 nucleotides read TGCAGCGTCTCCAGAGCCACTGAAGCTTTCTTT.